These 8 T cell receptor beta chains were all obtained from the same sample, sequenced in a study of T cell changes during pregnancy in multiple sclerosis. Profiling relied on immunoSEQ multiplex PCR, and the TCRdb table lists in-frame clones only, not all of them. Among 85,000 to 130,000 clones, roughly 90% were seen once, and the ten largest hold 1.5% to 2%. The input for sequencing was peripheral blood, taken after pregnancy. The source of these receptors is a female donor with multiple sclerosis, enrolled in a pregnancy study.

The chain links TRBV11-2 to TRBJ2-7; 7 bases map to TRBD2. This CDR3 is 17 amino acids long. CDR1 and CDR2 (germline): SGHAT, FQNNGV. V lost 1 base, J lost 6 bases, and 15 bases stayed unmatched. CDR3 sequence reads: CASSLAGRETIRGEQYF. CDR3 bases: TGTGCCAGCAGCTTAGCGGGGCGGGAGACCATCCGAGGCGAGCAGTACTTC.

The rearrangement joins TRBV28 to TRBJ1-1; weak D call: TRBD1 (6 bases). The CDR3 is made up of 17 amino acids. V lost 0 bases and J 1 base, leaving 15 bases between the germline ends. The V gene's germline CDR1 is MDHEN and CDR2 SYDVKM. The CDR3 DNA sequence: TGTGCCAGCAGTTTATGGCCCTGGGGACAAAAGAACACTGAAGCTTTCTTT. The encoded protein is CASSLWPWGQKNTEAFF.

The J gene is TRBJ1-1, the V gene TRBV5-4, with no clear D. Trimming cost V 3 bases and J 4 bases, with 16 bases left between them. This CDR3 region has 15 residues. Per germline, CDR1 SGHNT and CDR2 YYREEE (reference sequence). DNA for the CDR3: TGTGCCAGCAGCTCTAGAGGGTGGCGGGTCACTGAAGCTTTCTTT. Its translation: CASSSRGWRVTEAFF.

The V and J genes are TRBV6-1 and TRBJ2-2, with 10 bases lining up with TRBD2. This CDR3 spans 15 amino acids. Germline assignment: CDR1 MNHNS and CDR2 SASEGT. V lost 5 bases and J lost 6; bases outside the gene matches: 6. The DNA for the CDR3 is TGTGCCAGCAGTTTAAGCGGGAGGGTAGCCGGGGAGCTGTTTTTT. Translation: CASSLSGRVAGELFF.

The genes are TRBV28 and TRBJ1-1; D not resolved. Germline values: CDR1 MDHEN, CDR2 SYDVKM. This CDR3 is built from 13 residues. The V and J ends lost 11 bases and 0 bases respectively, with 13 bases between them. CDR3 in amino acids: CAVNGVVNTEAFF. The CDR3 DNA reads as TGTGCCGTAAACGGGGTGGTGAACACTGAAGCTTTCTTT.

The CDR3: CASNLAGGSYEQYF. CDR3 DNA: TGTGCCAGCAATTTAGCGGGGGGCTCCTACGAGCAGTACTTC. The rearrangement joins TRBV6-5 to TRBJ2-7, with 10 nucleotides matching TRBD2. Germline trimming cut 7 bases from V and 0 bases from J; bases unmatched to any gene: 3. The length of the CDR3 is 14 residues. Per the germline V gene, CDR1 is MNHEY and CDR2 is SVGAGI.

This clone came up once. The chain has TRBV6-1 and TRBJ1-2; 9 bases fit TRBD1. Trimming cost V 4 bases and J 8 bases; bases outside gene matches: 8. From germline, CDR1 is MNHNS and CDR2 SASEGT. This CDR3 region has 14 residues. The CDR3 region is CASSAGTGRRGYTF. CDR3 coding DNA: TGTGCCAGCAGTGCCGGGACAGGGAGAAGAGGCTACACCTTC.

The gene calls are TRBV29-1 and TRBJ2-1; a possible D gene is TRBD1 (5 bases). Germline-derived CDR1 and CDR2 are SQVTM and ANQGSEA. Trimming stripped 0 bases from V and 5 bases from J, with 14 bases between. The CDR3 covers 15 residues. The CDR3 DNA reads TGCAGCGTTGAAGATCTAGGGGTGGAACACAATGAGCAGTTCTTC. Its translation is CSVEDLGVEHNEQFF.